Reported below is one TCR beta chain. V was pared by 5 bases and J by 5 bases, with 12 bases between. This CDR3 has 13 amino acids. In germline, CDR1 is MDHEN, CDR2 SYDVKM. Participants had their cohort set by participant-reported clinical history. Study processing details: Nucleated cell counts were estimated from reference gene primer amplification. Sequenced by immunoSEQ multiplex PCR; TCRdb stores in-frame clones only, minus some. That table gives V, J and clone size, and the DNA gave D and trimming. The table has under 350,000 clones, 80% to 90% seen once. The sample comes from a study of blood T cell repertoires in COVID-19. On the study more broadly: Researchers got acute and convalescent COVID-19 samples from the United States, Italy and Spain.

The genes are TRBV28 and TRBJ1-2; no clear D. This TCR was recovered from a woman in her forties with acute COVID-19. What was sequenced was PBMCs or T cells enriched from blood (not recorded which). The CDR3 DNA reads TGTGCCAGCAGTGTACCCGCGAGTTATGGCTACACCTTC. This sequence encodes CASSVPASYGYTF.